This record looks at one T cell receptor beta chain sequence and its context. The antigen is not known. Per the germline V gene, CDR1 is MGHRA and CDR2 is YSYEKL. CDR3 length: 16 amino acids. After removal of 0 bases from V and 3 bases from J, the junction contained 5 bases not matched to a gene. Clones were sequenced by immunoSEQ multiplex PCR, and TCRdb holds only the in-frame ones, with some missing. Seen here are tens of thousands of clones, roughly 87% observed once, and the top ten hold around 1.6%. These data originate in a study of T cells in narcolepsy. Findings and caveats of the study: Healthy controls reportedly lacked the autoreactive clonotypes serially found in patients' blood.

Input material: memory (CD45RA-) CD4+ T cells from blood. The chain employs TRBV4-1 and TRBJ2-7, with TRBD2 matching over 10 bases. The source is a human donor in good health. This CDR3 is CASSQDHTSGVYEQYF. Written as DNA, the CDR3 is TGCGCCAGCAGCCAAGATCACACTAGCGGGGTCTACGAGCAGTACTTC.